The 14 T cell receptor beta chains below all came from one sample that was sequenced in a study of T cell responses to AZD1222 COVID-19 vaccine. The table came from immunoSEQ multiplex PCR; TCRdb's copy has only in-frame clones and leaves some out. The data contain approximately 100,000 clones, 70% to 90% of them seen just once; the ten biggest clones take up less than 4.5%. This specimen consisted of peripheral blood, obtained 28 days after the second AZD1222 dose. The receptors come from an adult who received the AZD1222 COVID-19 vaccine.

The chain combines TRBV12-5 with TRBJ2-7; a possible D gene is TRBD2 (6 bases). This CDR3 has 13 residues. Germline V gene lookup returns CDR1 LGHNT and CDR2 FRNRAP. V lost 5 bases and J 4 bases, leaving 12 bases between the germline ends. The CDR3 sequence is CASGPGTEYEQYF. Here the CDR3 DNA reads TGTGCTAGTGGTCCCGGGACTGAGTACGAGCAGTACTTC. The complete variable domain, with remaining parts taken from reference TRBV12-5 and TRBJ2-7, reads DARVTQTPRHKVTEMGQEVTMRCQPILGHNTVFWYRQTMMQGLELLAYFRNRAPLDDSGMPKDRFSAEMPDATLATLKIQPSEPRDSAVYFCASGPGTEYEQYFGPGTRLTVT.

The V gene is TRBV5-6, the J gene TRBJ1-5; 8 bases are a match to TRBD1. V lost 4 bases and J lost 1; bases outside the gene matches: 7. The CDR3 has 16 amino acids. CDR1 SGHDT and CDR2 YYEEEE come from the germline V gene. The CDR3 DNA reads TGTGCCAGCAGCCTAGGGACAGGCGCAAGCAATCAGCCCCAGCATTTT. Encoded protein: CASSLGTGASNQPQHF.

The rearrangement links TRBV30 to TRBJ2-7, with 10 bases fitting TRBD1. The V and J ends lost 3 bases and 6 bases, in that order; junction bases with no gene match: 11. This CDR3 has 15 amino acids. CDR1 and CDR2 (germline): GTSNPN, SVGIG (reference sequence). The CDR3 protein is CAWSRGTGAFREQYF. DNA for the CDR3: TGTGCCTGGAGCCGGGGGACAGGGGCTTTCCGCGAGCAGTACTTC.

The V call is TRBV6-5, the J call TRBJ2-2; D uncertain. Germline V gives CDR1 MNHEY, CDR2 SVGAGI. Between the trimmed V and J ends, which lost 6 bases and 6 bases, there was a span of 11 bases. This CDR3 spans 13 amino acids. The CDR3: CASSPGQAGELFF. CDR3 coding DNA: TGTGCCAGCAGCCCCGGTCAGGCCGGGGAGCTGTTTTTT.

The chain has TRBV5-1 and TRBJ2-6; D possibly corresponds to TRBD1 (5 bases). Looked up from germline, CDR1 is SGHRS and CDR2 is YFSETQ. Trimming removed 3 bases from V and 1 base from J, with 5 bases in between. The CDR3 has 14 amino acids. This chain's CDR3 is CASSSGSGANVLTF. CDR3 coding DNA: TGCGCCAGCAGCTCAGGGTCTGGGGCCAACGTCCTGACTTTC.

The chain employs TRBV28 and TRBJ2-1; 13 nucleotides match TRBD2. J lost 0 bases, V lost 3 bases, and 11 bases had no gene match. In germline, CDR1 is MDHEN, CDR2 SYDVKM. The CDR3 length is 20 residues. CDR3 sequence (DNA): TGTGCCAGCAGTTTTCTGGGGACTAGCGGGAAAGGGAGCTCCTACAATGAGCAGTTCTTC. The encoded protein is CASSFLGTSGKGSSYNEQFF. Combining the CDR3 with reference TRBV28 and TRBJ2-1 gives the whole variable domain DVKVTQSSRYLVKRTGEKVFLECVQDMDHENMFWYRQDPGLGLRLIYFSYDVKMKEKGDIPEGYSVSREKKERFSLILESASTNQTSMYLCASSFLGTSGKGSSYNEQFFGPGTRLTVL.

Only a few counts were recorded for this clone. This chain connects TRBV7-2 to TRBJ1-6; D gene ambiguous. V was shortened by 3 bases and J by 5 bases, with 8 bases between the two germline ends. The CDR3 has 14 amino acids. Per the germline V gene, CDR1 is SGHTA and CDR2 is FQGNSA. CDR3 in amino acids: CASSFGSNNSPLHF. The DNA of the CDR3 is TGTGCCAGCAGCTTCGGGTCCAATAATTCACCCCTCCACTTT.

Comments on this clone: The junction differs from germline at one of its ends, possibly a read error. The V and J genes are TRBV5-4 and TRBJ2-1, with TRBD1 as a possible D gene (5 bases). The CDR3 consists of 13 residues. The germline V gene has CDR1 SGHNT and CDR2 YYREEE (reference sequence). The CDR3 loop reads CASSLDIVNEQFF. In DNA, the CDR3 is TGTGCCAGCAGTTTGGACATCGTCAATGAGCAGTTCTTC.

The V call is TRBV5-1, the J call TRBJ1-4; D gene ambiguous. This CDR3 comprises 16 residues. Trimming took 5 bases from V and 2 from J, leaving 16 bases between them. CDR1 is SGHRS, CDR2 YFSETQ, per germline. CDR3 sequence reads: CASSYNSLVTNEKLFF. The CDR3 nucleotides read TGCGCCAGCAGTTATAACAGCCTTGTTACTAATGAAAAACTGTTTTTT. The variable domain in full, completed from reference TRBV5-1 and TRBJ1-4, reads KAGVTQTPRYLIKTRGQQVTLSCSPISGHRSVSWYQQTPGQGLQFLFEYFSETQRNKGNFPGRFSGRQFSNSRSEMNVSTLELGDSALYLCASSYNSLVTNEKLFFGSGTQLSVL.

V is TRBV6-2 or TRBV6-3 and J is TRBJ2-3; D not certain. Germline assignment: CDR1 MNHEY and CDR2 SVGEGT. The CDR3 runs to 15 residues. V shed 0 bases and J shed 0 bases, with 7 bases lying between them. The CDR3 sequence is CASSYSQESTDTQYF. For the CDR3, the DNA is TGTGCCAGCAGTTACTCCCAGGAGAGCACAGATACGCAGTATTTT.

The chain employs TRBV3-1 (or the pseudogene TRBV3-2) and TRBJ2-1, with D possibly being TRBD2 (7 bases). This CDR3 is 14 amino acids long. The germline CDR1 and CDR2 sequences are LGHDT and YNNKEL (reference sequence). Trimming left V 1 base short and J 8 bases short, with 12 bases between. The CDR3 region has the DNA TGTGCCAGCAGCCAAGTAGGGGGGGTCGATGAGCAGTTCTTC. It encodes CASSQVGGVDEQFF.

In the case of this clone: The sample holds other DNA sequences that translate to the same CDR3. The chain links TRBV7-3 to TRBJ1-1; TRBD1 is a possible D gene (5 bases). Germline CDR1 and CDR2: SGHTA and FQGTGA. V was cut by 4 bases and J by 1 base, with 7 bases left in between. CDR3 length equals 13 residues. The CDR3 loop is CASSSGQNTEAFF. The CDR3 nucleotides read TGTGCCAGCAGCTCTGGACAGAACACTGAAGCTTTCTTT.

The gene calls are TRBV5-6 and TRBJ2-2; 8 bases match TRBD1. Germline V CDR1 and CDR2: SGHDT, YYEEEE. CDR3 length: 13 amino acids. The junction had 2 bases not matched to a gene; V was cut back by 4 bases and J by 6 bases. CDR3 in amino acids: CASSMDRAGELFF. DNA for the CDR3: TGTGCCAGCAGCATGGACAGGGCCGGGGAGCTGTTTTTT.

In DNA form, the CDR3 reads TGCAGCGTTAACCCCGGGACAGGGAGAAGAAATGAGCAGTTCTTC. Translating it yields CSVNPGTGRRNEQFF. This chain uses TRBV29-1 with TRBJ2-1; 9 positions agree with TRBD1. Germline assignment: CDR1 SQVTM and CDR2 ANQGSEA. The CDR3 totals 15 residues. Trimming cost V 5 bases and J 7 bases; bases outside gene matches: 12.